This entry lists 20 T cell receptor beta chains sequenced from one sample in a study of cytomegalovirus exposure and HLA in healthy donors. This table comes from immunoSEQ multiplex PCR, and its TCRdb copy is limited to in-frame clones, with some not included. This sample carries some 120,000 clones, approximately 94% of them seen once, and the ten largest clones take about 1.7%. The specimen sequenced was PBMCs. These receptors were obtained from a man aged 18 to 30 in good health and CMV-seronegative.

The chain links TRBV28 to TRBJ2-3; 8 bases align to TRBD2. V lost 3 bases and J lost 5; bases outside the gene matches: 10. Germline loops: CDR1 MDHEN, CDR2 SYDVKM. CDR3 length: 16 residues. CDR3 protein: CASSFAPGGPEDTQYF. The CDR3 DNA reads TGTGCCAGCAGTTTCGCTCCGGGAGGGCCGGAAGATACGCAGTATTTT.

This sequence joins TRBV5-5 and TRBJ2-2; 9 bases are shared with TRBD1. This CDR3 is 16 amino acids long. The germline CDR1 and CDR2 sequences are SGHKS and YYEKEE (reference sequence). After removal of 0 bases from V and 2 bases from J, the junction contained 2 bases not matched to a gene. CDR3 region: CASSLGGQGNTGELFF. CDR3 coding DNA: TGTGCCAGCAGCTTGGGGGGACAGGGAAACACCGGGGAGCTGTTTTTT.

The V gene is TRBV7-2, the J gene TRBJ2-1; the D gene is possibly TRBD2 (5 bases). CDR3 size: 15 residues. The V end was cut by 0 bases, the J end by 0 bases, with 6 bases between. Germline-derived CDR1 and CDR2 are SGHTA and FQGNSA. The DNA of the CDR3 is TGTGCCAGCAGCTTAGCGGGGAGCTCCTACAATGAGCAGTTCTTC. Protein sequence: CASSLAGSSYNEQFF.

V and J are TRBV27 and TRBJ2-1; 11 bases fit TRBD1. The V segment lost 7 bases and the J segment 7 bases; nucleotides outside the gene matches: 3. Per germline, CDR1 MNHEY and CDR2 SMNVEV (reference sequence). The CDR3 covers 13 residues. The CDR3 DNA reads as TGTGCCAGCACGGACAGGGGGCGTAATGAGCAGTTCTTC. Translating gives CASTDRGRNEQFF.

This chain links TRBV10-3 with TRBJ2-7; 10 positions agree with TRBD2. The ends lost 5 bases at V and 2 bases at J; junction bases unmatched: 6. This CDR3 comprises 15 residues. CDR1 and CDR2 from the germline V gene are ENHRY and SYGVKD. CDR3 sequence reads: CAISPGLADTYEQYF. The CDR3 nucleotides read TGTGCCATCAGTCCCGGACTAGCGGATACCTACGAGCAGTACTTC.

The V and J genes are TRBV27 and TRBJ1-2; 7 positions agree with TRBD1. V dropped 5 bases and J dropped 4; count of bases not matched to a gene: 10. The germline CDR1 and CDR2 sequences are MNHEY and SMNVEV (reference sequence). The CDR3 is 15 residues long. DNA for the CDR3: TGTGCCAGCAGTCCAGGACAGGACACCCTCTATGGCTACACCTTC. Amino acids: CASSPGQDTLYGYTF.

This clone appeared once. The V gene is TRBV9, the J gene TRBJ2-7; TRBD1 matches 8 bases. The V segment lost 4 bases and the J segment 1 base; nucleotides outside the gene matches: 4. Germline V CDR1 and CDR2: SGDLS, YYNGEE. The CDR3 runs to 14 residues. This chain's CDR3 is CASSPGTGSYEQYF. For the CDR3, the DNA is TGTGCCAGCAGCCCCGGGACAGGTTCCTACGAGCAGTACTTC.

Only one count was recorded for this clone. CDR3 sequence: CASSGEFWETQYF. The CDR3 DNA is TGTGCCAGCAGTGGAGAATTCTGGGAGACCCAGTACTTC. The rearrangement links TRBV6-1 to TRBJ2-5; D gene unclear. CDR1 and CDR2 from the germline V gene are MNHNS and SASEGT. The CDR3 has 13 amino acids. V lost 4 bases, J lost 5 bases, and 11 bases lay in between.

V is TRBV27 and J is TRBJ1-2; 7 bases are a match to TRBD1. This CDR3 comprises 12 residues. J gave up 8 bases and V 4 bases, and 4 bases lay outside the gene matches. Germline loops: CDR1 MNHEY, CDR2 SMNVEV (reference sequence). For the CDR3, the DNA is TGTGCCAGCAGTTCCCAGGGGGGCGGCTACACCTTC. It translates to CASSSQGGGYTF.

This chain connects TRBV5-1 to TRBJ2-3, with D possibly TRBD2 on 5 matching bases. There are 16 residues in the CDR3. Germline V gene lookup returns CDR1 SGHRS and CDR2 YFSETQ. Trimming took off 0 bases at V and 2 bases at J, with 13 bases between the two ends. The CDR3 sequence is CASSLAGSANTDTQYF. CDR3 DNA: TGCGCCAGCAGCTTGGCGGGTAGCGCGAACACAGATACGCAGTATTTT. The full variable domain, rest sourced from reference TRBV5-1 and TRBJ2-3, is KAGVTQTPRYLIKTRGQQVTLSCSPISGHRSVSWYQQTPGQGLQFLFEYFSETQRNKGNFPGRFSGRQFSNSRSEMNVSTLELGDSALYLCASSLAGSANTDTQYFGPGTRLTVL.

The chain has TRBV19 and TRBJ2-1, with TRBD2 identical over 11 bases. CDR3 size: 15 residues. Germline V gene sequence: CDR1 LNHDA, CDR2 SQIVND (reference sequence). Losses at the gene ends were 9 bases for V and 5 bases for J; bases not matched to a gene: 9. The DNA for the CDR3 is TGTGCCAGCCGGCGTCCGGGACTAGCGGACAATGAGCAGTTCTTC. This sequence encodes CASRRPGLADNEQFF.

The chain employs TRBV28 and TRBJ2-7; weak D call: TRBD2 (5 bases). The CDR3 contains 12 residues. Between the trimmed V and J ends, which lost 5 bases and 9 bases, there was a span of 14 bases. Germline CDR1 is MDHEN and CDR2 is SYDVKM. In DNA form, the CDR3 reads TGTGCCAGCAGTGCGGAGGAGGACGGGCAGTACTTC. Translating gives CASSAEEDGQYF.

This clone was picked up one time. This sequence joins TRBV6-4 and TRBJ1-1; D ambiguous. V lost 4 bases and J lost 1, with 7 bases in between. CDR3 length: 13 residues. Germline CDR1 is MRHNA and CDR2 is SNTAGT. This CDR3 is CASSVEENTEAFF. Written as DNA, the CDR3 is TGTGCCAGCAGTGTGGAGGAGAACACTGAAGCTTTCTTT.

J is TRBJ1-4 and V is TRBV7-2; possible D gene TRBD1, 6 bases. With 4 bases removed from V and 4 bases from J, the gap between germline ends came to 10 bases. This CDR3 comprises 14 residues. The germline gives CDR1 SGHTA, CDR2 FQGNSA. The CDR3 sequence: CASSSTGHNEKLFF. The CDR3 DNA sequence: TGTGCCAGCAGCTCGACAGGTCATAATGAAAAACTGTTTTTT. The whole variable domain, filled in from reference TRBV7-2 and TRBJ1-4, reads GAGVSQSPSNKVTEKGKDVELRCDPISGHTALYWYRQSLGQGLEFLIYFQGNSAPDKSGLPSDRFSAERTGGSVSTLTIQRTQQEDSAVYLCASSSTGHNEKLFFGSGTQLSVL.

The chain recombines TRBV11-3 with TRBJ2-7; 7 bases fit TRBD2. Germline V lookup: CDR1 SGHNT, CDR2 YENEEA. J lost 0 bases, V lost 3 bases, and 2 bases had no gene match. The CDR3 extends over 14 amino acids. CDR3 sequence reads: CASSLGGGSYEQYF. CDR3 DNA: TGTGCCAGCAGCTTGGGCGGGGGCTCCTACGAGCAGTACTTC.

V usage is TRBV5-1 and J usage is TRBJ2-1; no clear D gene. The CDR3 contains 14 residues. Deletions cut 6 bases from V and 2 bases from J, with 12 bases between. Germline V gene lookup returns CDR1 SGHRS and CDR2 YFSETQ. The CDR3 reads CASTAGFTYNEQFF. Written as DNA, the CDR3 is TGCGCCAGCACCGCAGGCTTTACCTACAATGAGCAGTTCTTC. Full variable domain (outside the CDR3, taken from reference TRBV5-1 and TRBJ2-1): KAGVTQTPRYLIKTRGQQVTLSCSPISGHRSVSWYQQTPGQGLQFLFEYFSETQRNKGNFPGRFSGRQFSNSRSEMNVSTLELGDSALYLCASTAGFTYNEQFFGPGTRLTVL.

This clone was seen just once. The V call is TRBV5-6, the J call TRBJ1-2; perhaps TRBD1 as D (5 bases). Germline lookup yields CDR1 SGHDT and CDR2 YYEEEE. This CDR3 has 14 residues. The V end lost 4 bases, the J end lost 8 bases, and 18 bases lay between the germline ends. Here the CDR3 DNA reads TGTGCCAGCAGCCCGGTAGTTCCAGGGAGGGGCTACACCTTC. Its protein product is CASSPVVPGRGYTF. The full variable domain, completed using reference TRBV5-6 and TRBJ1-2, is DAGVTQSPTHLIKTRGQQVTLRCSPKSGHDTVSWYQQALGQGPQFIFQYYEEEERQRGNFPDRFSGHQFPNYSSELNVNALLLGDSALYLCASSPVVPGRGYTFGSGTRLTVV.

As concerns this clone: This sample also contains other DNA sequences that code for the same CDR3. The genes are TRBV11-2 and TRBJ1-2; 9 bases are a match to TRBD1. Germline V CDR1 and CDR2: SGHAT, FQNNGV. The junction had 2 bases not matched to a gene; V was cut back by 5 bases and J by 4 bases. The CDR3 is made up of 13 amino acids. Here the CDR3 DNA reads TGTGCCAGCAGCCCGGGACAGGGCTATGGCTACACCTTC. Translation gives CASSPGQGYGYTF.

CDR3 sequence: CASSFSRGAEGQPQHF. In DNA, the CDR3 is TGTGCCAGCAGTTTTTCGCGGGGGGCGGAGGGACAGCCCCAGCATTTT. The J gene is TRBJ1-5, the V gene TRBV28, with D maybe TRBD1 (6 bases). The CDR3 totals 16 residues. The ends were cut back, 3 bases at V and 7 bases at J, with 19 bases in the middle. Germline V gene lookup returns CDR1 MDHEN and CDR2 SYDVKM.

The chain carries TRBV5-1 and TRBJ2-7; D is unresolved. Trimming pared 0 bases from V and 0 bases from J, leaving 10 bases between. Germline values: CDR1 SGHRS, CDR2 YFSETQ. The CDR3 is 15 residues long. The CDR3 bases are TGCGCCAGCAGCTTGGTTGCAAGTAGCTCCTACGAGCAGTACTTC. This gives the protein CASSLVASSSYEQYF.